This T cell receptor beta chain emerged from a study of Ad26.COV2.S vaccination and SARS-CoV-2 variants. For the study at large: The vaccine Ad26.COV2.S was put into the muscle once, or twice with 56 days between.

Study findings and constraints: Vaccine recipients and placebo recipients showed similar non-spike TCR breadth. Substantial post-vaccination breadth of spike-specific CD8+ and CD4+ T cell responses was reported. Vaccine recipients surpassed placebo recipients in spike-specific TCR breadth.

Libraries were prepared by immunoSEQ multiplex PCR; TCRdb keeps only in-frame clonotypes and omits some of them. The sample shows 350,000 to 450,000 clones, approximately 89% of them seen only once. The sample's treatment: 19 received Ad26.COV2.S at low or high dose, single or two shots; roughly five received placebo; per-sample allocation not given. Collection of samples fell on day 63 after the first vaccine or placebo injection. The CDR3 loop spans 17 amino acids. Notes on this clone: The antigen remains unidentified.

The receptor's source is a person between 18 and 65 years old who received the Ad26.COV2.S COVID-19 vaccine or a placebo. The chain couples TRBV12-2 to TRBJ2-2; the tabulated D call, TRBD1, remains unverified against the DNA. TRBV12-2 represents a pseudogene. Sequencing used peripheral blood, obtained in a trial of Ad26.COV2.S vaccine versus placebo. The CDR3 sequence: CASRLAIRDRNTGELFF. The CDR3 nucleotides read TGTGCAAGTCGCTTAGCAATCCGGGACAGGAACACCGGGGAGCTGTTTTTT.